The 30 T cell receptor beta chains below were found in one sample sequenced in a study of blood T cell repertoires in COVID-19. Profiling relied on immunoSEQ multiplex PCR, and the TCRdb table lists in-frame clones only, not all of them. Of roughly 210,000 clones detected, roughly nine tenths appear once; the ten largest clones hold less than 2%. The sequencing sample was made of peripheral blood. The receptors originated from a man aged 65 to 85 with acute or convalescent COVID-19.

The CDR3 region is CASSKGGAGSYEQYF. In nucleotides, the CDR3 is TGTGCCAGCAGCAAAGGCGGGGCAGGCTCCTACGAGCAGTACTTC. The chain combines TRBV21-1 with TRBJ2-7; the tabulated D call, TRBD2, remains unverified against the DNA. TRBV21-1 is assigned pseudogene status. The CDR3 covers 15 residues.

This chain uses TRBV12-3 or TRBV12-4 with TRBJ2-5; weak D call: TRBD2 (5 bases). The CDR3 runs to 13 residues. V was shortened by 3 bases and J by 0 bases, with 5 bases between the two germline ends. CDR3 coding DNA: TGTGCCAGCAGTTTCGGGGACCAAGAGACCCAGTACTTC. Amino acid sequence: CASSFGDQETQYF.

This clone has a count of ten or more. In DNA, the CDR3 is TGTGCCAGCTCTTGGACTGGCAACAATGAGCAGTTCTTC. It is translated as CASSWTGNNEQFF. This chain uses TRBV9 with TRBJ2-1; D might be TRBD2 (5 bases). Germline V gene data show CDR1 as SGDLS and CDR2 as YYNGEE. The CDR3 is 13 amino acids. Trimming took 7 bases from V and 5 from J, leaving 13 bases between them.

J is TRBJ2-1 and V is TRBV3-1 (or the pseudogene TRBV3-2), with D perhaps TRBD2 (7 bases). V dropped 3 bases and J dropped 0 bases, with 12 bases sitting between them. The CDR3 consists of 16 residues. In germline, CDR1 is LGHDT, CDR2 YNNKEL (reference sequence). CDR3 coding DNA: TGTGCCAGCAGCCAGCGAGGGGGGGGCTCCTACAATGAGCAGTTCTTC. Encoded protein: CASSQRGGGSYNEQFF.

The chain carries TRBV6-1 and TRBJ1-5; D remains ambiguous. Trimming took off 2 bases at V and 6 bases at J, with 8 bases between the two ends. The CDR3 length is 13 residues. Germline V CDR1 and CDR2: MNHNS, SASEGT. This CDR3 reads CASSEFGRQPQHF. The CDR3 DNA follows: TGTGCCAGCAGTGAATTTGGGCGTCAGCCCCAGCATTTT.

The gene calls are TRBV6-1 and TRBJ2-7; D is perhaps TRBD1 (7 bases). The CDR3 is 16 amino acids. V gave up 1 base and J gave up 1 base, with 14 bases separating them. Germline CDR1 and CDR2: MNHNS and SASEGT. The CDR3 spells CASSEVLQGTSYEQYF. For the CDR3, the DNA is TGTGCCAGCAGTGAAGTGCTACAGGGGACTTCCTACGAGCAGTACTTC.

V gene TRBV7-2 combines with J gene TRBJ1-4; D possibly corresponds to TRBD1 (6 bases). Trimming removed 2 bases from V and 0 bases from J, with 16 bases in between. CDR3 size: 18 residues. The V gene's germline CDR1 is SGHTA and CDR2 FQGNSA. The CDR3 DNA sequence: TGTGCCAGCAGCTTAAAATTAACAGGGAGGGCAACTAATGAAAAACTGTTTTTT. It is translated as CASSLKLTGRATNEKLFF.

Turning to this clone: At the DNA level, this CDR3 is encoded by other sequences in the same sample as well. The chain employs TRBV19 and TRBJ1-1; 11 bases line up with TRBD1. This CDR3 has 13 amino acids. Germline V gives CDR1 LNHDA, CDR2 SQIVND (reference sequence). The V segment lost 9 bases and the J segment 4 bases; nucleotides outside the gene matches: 4. In DNA form, the CDR3 reads TGTGCCAGCCGGGGACAGGGGGGCACTGAAGCTTTCTTT. Protein: CASRGQGGTEAFF.

This chain links TRBV11-2 with TRBJ2-1; the match to TRBD2 covers 9 bases. The CDR3 loop spans 15 amino acids. From germline, CDR1 is SGHAT and CDR2 FQNNGV. Unmatched junction bases numbered 4, after V lost 3 bases and J lost 4 bases. The CDR3 protein is CASSLREGGYNEQFF. As DNA, the CDR3 is TGTGCCAGCAGCTTGCGGGAGGGAGGGTACAATGAGCAGTTCTTC.

The table lists this clone with a count of one. The chain employs TRBV5-1 and TRBJ1-5; D is perhaps TRBD1 (5 bases). The CDR3 consists of 14 residues. V dropped 4 bases and J dropped 3 bases, with 11 bases sitting between them. CDR1 is SGHRS and CDR2 is YFSETQ in the germline V gene. The CDR3 sequence is CASSPGRDNQPQHF. DNA of the CDR3: TGCGCCAGCAGCCCAGGGCGGGACAATCAGCCCCAGCATTTT.

The chain employs TRBV7-9 and TRBJ2-1; TRBD2 agrees at 8 bases. Trimming cost V 4 bases and J 8 bases; bases outside gene matches: 10. CDR3 length: 15 amino acids. From germline, CDR1 is SEHNR and CDR2 FQNEAQ (reference sequence). The CDR3 here is CASSSSGRKEDEQFF. In DNA, the CDR3 is TGTGCCAGCAGCTCGAGCGGGAGAAAGGAGGATGAGCAGTTCTTC.

The rearrangement joins TRBV2 to TRBJ1-2, with 7 bases lining up with TRBD1. This CDR3 region has 14 residues. Germline V lookup: CDR1 SNHLY, CDR2 FYNNEI. V dropped 5 bases and J dropped 4; count of bases not matched to a gene: 7. CDR3 nucleotide sequence: TGTGCCAGCAGTATAGCAGGGGGTTTCTATGGCTACACCTTC. Its protein product is CASSIAGGFYGYTF.

The V gene is TRBV11-2, the J gene TRBJ1-4; 7 nucleotides align to TRBD1. This CDR3 spans 17 amino acids. CDR1 SGHAT and CDR2 FQNNGV come from the germline V gene. Trimming cost V 5 bases and J 3 bases; bases outside gene matches: 12. CDR3 bases: TGTGCCAGCAGCCCGCCCGACAGGGCTAGAGCTAATGAAAAACTGTTTTTT. It translates to CASSPPDRARANEKLFF.

This CDR3 reads CASSPGTGGGMNTEAFF. CDR3 nucleotide sequence: TGTGCCAGCAGCCCCGGGACAGGTGGGGGGATGAACACTGAAGCTTTCTTT. The J gene is TRBJ1-1, the V gene TRBV5-4; TRBD1 matches 8 bases. Germline V gene data show CDR1 as SGHNT and CDR2 as YYREEE (reference sequence). This CDR3 comprises 17 residues. V shed 4 bases and J 0 bases; nucleotides not matched to a gene: 11.

The J gene is TRBJ1-5, the V gene TRBV6-5, with TRBD1 matching over 7 bases. The V segment lost 6 bases and the J segment 0 bases; nucleotides outside the gene matches: 5. The CDR3 length is 15 residues. Per the germline V gene, CDR1 is MNHEY and CDR2 is SVGAGI. Here the CDR3 reads CASSPGTASNQPQHF. The CDR3 nucleotides are TGTGCCAGCAGCCCCGGGACAGCTAGCAATCAGCCCCAGCATTTT.

The rearrangement uses TRBV5-1 and TRBJ2-2; the match to TRBD2 covers 9 bases. Germline CDR1 is SGHRS and CDR2 is YFSETQ. V shed 3 bases and J 3 bases; nucleotides not matched to a gene: 6. The CDR3 covers 16 residues. The CDR3 DNA reads TGCGCCAGCAGCTACTTAGCGGGAGAGGACACCGGGGAGCTGTTTTTT. Amino acids: CASSYLAGEDTGELFF.

This clone occurred a few times. The CDR3 DNA sequence: TGCAGTGCACCACTAGCGGGGGTGGAGTTCTTC. This translates into CSAPLAGVEFF. The chain couples TRBV20-1 to TRBJ2-1, with 11 positions matching TRBD2. This CDR3 is built from 11 residues. Germline assignment: CDR1 DFQATT and CDR2 SNEGSKA (reference sequence). V shed 6 bases, J shed 14 bases, and the junction held 6 bases outside the gene matches.

The CDR3 sequence: CSVLLTSGEQYF. In DNA, the CDR3 is TGCAGCGTCCTGCTAACATCGGGCGAGCAGTACTTC. The genes are TRBV29-1 and TRBJ2-7; D remains unclear. Per the germline V gene, CDR1 is SQVTM and CDR2 is ANQGSEA. The V gene lost 6 bases and the J gene lost 6 bases, with 15 bases spanning the gap. CDR3 length equals 12 residues.

The rearrangement uses TRBV10-3 and TRBJ2-3; 12 nucleotides align to TRBD2. Germline CDR1 is ENHRY and CDR2 is SYGVKD. This CDR3 region has 16 residues. Germline trimming cut 6 bases from V and 0 bases from J; bases unmatched to any gene: 4. Here the CDR3 DNA reads TGTGCCATCAGCGCTGGACTAGCGGGAAGCACAGATACGCAGTATTTT. Residues: CAISAGLAGSTDTQYF.

The J gene is TRBJ1-2, the V gene TRBV25-1; 8 positions match TRBD1. The CDR3 sequence is 15 residues long. J was trimmed by 7 bases and V by 4 bases; bases with no gene match: 11. Germline CDR1 MGHDK, CDR2 SYGVNS. CDR3 in DNA: TGTGCCAGCAGTGGGGACAGGTCGGAGGTTGGTGGCTACACCTTC. Translating gives CASSGDRSEVGGYTF.

The V gene is TRBV28, the J gene TRBJ1-5; tentatively, D is TRBD1 (6 bases). The length of the CDR3 is 14 residues. Deletions cut 6 bases from V and 4 bases from J, with 13 bases between. In germline, CDR1 is MDHEN, CDR2 SYDVKM. This chain's CDR3 is CASSRGGTNQPQHF. Written as DNA, the CDR3 is TGTGCCAGCAGCAGGGGAGGGACAAATCAGCCCCAGCATTTT. Full variable domain (remainder filled in from reference TRBV28 and TRBJ1-5): DVKVTQSSRYLVKRTGEKVFLECVQDMDHENMFWYRQDPGLGLRLIYFSYDVKMKEKGDIPEGYSVSREKKERFSLILESASTNQTSMYLCASSRGGTNQPQHFGDGTRLSIL.

This clone was recorded only once. The gene calls are TRBV7-2 and TRBJ2-2; 8 bases are a match to TRBD2. Germline CDR1 is SGHTA and CDR2 is FQGNSA. The CDR3 extends over 16 amino acids. V shed 6 bases, J shed 0 bases, and the junction held 6 bases outside the gene matches. As DNA, the CDR3 is TGTGCCAGCAGAAAACCGGGACTAGCGAACACCGGGGAGCTGTTTTTT. This gives the protein CASRKPGLANTGELFF.

The rearrangement uses TRBV19 and TRBJ2-7; 12 bases map to TRBD2. Per the germline V gene, CDR1 is LNHDA and CDR2 is SQIVND (reference sequence). This CDR3 has 15 residues. Trimming cost V 6 bases and J 0 bases; bases outside gene matches: 3. Written as DNA, the CDR3 is TGTGCCAGTAGCACGACTAGCGGGAGCTCCTACGAGCAGTACTTC. Translating gives CASSTTSGSSYEQYF.

This clone has more than one count but fewer than ten. This chain links TRBV7-9 with TRBJ2-1; a weak D match, TRBD2 (6 bases). Between the trimmed V and J ends, which lost 3 bases and 6 bases, there was a span of 9 bases. The CDR3 has 13 amino acids. Germline assignment: CDR1 SEHNR and CDR2 FQNEAQ (reference sequence). The DNA of the CDR3 is TGTGCCAGCAGCTTTTGGGGGGTCAATGAGCAGTTCTTC. The encoded protein is CASSFWGVNEQFF.

The chain links TRBV7-2 to TRBJ2-2; 8 nucleotides agree with TRBD1. V was clipped by 4 bases and J by 4 bases; unmatched bases: 5. The CDR3 sequence is 15 residues long. In germline, CDR1 is SGHTA, CDR2 FQGNSA. The CDR3 bases are TGTGCCAGCAGCTCCCGACAGGGGTTCACCGGGGAGCTGTTTTTT. As protein: CASSSRQGFTGELFF. The whole variable domain, filled in from reference TRBV7-2 and TRBJ2-2, reads GAGVSQSPSNKVTEKGKDVELRCDPISGHTALYWYRQSLGQGLEFLIYFQGNSAPDKSGLPSDRFSAERTGGSVSTLTIQRTQQEDSAVYLCASSSRQGFTGELFFGEGSRLTVL.

This clone was detected only once. The chain combines TRBV5-1 with TRBJ2-4, with D uncertain. The CDR3 consists of 15 residues. CDR1 is SGHRS and CDR2 is YFSETQ in the germline V gene. V was trimmed by 0 bases and J by 1 base, leaving 8 bases between them. The CDR3 nucleotides read TGCGCCAGCAGCTTGGCCCAGGCGGCCAAAAACATTCAGTACTTC. This codes for CASSLAQAAKNIQYF.

This clone was recorded once. The chain employs TRBV19 and TRBJ2-1; 8 bases are shared with TRBD2. CDR1 and CDR2 from the germline V gene are LNHDA and SQIVND (reference sequence). The CDR3 consists of 17 residues. J gave up 7 bases and V 3 bases, and 14 bases lay outside the gene matches. CDR3 protein: CASSMQGTRLTGNEQFF. CDR3 DNA sequence: TGTGCCAGTAGTATGCAGGGGACTAGACTGACGGGGAATGAGCAGTTCTTC.

The chain employs TRBV6-1 and TRBJ1-5; 9 bases are a match to TRBD1. CDR1 and CDR2 from the germline V gene are MNHNS and SASEGT. This CDR3 is 20 amino acids long. Trimming at V came to 0 bases and at J to 6 bases, leaving 18 bases not matched to a gene. The CDR3 sequence is CASSEAGRWSGTGSTQPQHF. CDR3 nucleotide sequence: TGTGCCAGCAGTGAAGCAGGTCGTTGGTCCGGGACAGGGTCCACTCAGCCCCAGCATTTT.

This clone occurred once. This chain uses TRBV19 with TRBJ2-7, with 11 bases that match TRBD2. With V trimmed by 4 bases and J by 3 bases, 5 bases remained unmatched. This CDR3 is 15 amino acids long. Germline CDR1 is LNHDA and CDR2 is SQIVND (reference sequence). The CDR3 region is CASSTGLADFYEQYF. The CDR3 DNA follows: TGTGCCAGTAGTACGGGACTAGCGGACTTCTACGAGCAGTACTTC.

The V and J genes are TRBV3-1 (or the pseudogene TRBV3-2) and TRBJ2-2; 11 bases match TRBD1. Germline V CDR1 and CDR2: LGHDT, YNNKEL (reference sequence). CDR3 length: 15 residues. V trimming: 4 bases; J trimming: 4 bases; junction bases outside the gene matches: 2. Here the CDR3 reads CASSLGTGGTGELFF. CDR3 nucleotide sequence: TGTGCCAGCAGCCTCGGGACAGGGGGCACCGGGGAGCTGTTTTTT.